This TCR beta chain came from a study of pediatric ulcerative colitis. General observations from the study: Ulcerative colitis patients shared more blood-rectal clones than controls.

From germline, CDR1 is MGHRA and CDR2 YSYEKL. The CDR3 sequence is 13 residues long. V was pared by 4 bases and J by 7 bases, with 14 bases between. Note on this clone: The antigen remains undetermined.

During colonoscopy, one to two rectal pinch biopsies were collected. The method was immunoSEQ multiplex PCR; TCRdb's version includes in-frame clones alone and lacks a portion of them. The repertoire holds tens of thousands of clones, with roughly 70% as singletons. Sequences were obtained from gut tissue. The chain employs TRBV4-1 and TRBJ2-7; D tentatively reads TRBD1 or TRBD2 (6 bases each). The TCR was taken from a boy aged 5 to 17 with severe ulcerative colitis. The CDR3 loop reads CASSPMGGGEQYF. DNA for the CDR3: TGCGCCAGCAGCCCAATGGGGGGCGGGGAGCAGTACTTC.